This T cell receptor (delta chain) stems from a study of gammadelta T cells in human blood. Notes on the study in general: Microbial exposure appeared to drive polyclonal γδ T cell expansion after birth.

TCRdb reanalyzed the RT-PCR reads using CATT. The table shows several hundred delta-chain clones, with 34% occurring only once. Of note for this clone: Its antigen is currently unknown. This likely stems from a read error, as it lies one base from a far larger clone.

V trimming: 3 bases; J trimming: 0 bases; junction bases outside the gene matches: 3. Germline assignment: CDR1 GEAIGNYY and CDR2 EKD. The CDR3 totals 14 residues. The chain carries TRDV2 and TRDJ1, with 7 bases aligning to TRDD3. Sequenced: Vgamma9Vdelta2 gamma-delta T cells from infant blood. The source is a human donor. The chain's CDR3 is CACDALGDTDKLIF. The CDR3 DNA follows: TGTGCCTGTGACGCCCTGGGGGACACCGATAAACTCATCTTT.